A single sample is the source of the 15 T cell receptor beta chains below, sequenced in a study of early T cells in non-severe SARS-CoV-2 infection. TCRdb redid the calling of the 5' RACE reads with MiXCR, one entry per CDR3 protein. The data hold 37,000 or so distinct CDR3 sequences, with over 4% observed a single time. The sequencing input was whole blood. Receptor source: an adult who was a healthcare worker with PCR-confirmed SARS-CoV-2 infection or an uninfected control (not recorded which).

This clonotype has at least ten counts. This sequence joins TRBV7-2 and TRBJ2-1; 10 bases match TRBD1. Germline V CDR1 and CDR2: SGHTA, FQGNSA. This CDR3 has 15 amino acids. Trimming took 1 base from V and 9 from J; bases not matched to a gene: 6. CDR3: CASSLVGQGESEQFF. DNA for the CDR3: TGTGCCAGCAGCTTAGTTGGACAGGGGGAGAGTGAGCAGTTCTTC.

This clonotype was seen ten or more times. V usage is TRBV7-2 and J usage is TRBJ2-1, with D maybe TRBD2 (6 bases). The CDR3 extends over 15 amino acids. The germline CDR1 and CDR2 sequences are SGHTA and FQGNSA. V was shortened by 2 bases and J by 2 bases, with 10 bases between the two germline ends. CDR3 sequence: CASSLLGLPYNEQFF. The CDR3 DNA sequence: TGTGCCAGCAGCTTATTGGGACTCCCCTACAATGAGCAGTTCTTC. The full variable domain, completed using reference TRBV7-2 and TRBJ2-1, is GAGVSQSPSNKVTEKGKDVELRCDPISGHTALYWYRQSLGQGLEFLIYFQGNSAPDKSGLPSDRFSAERTGGSVSTLTIQRTQQEDSAVYLCASSLLGLPYNEQFFGPGTRLTVL.

This clonotype was detected many times. The chain recombines TRBV25-1 with TRBJ2-1; 10 bases agree with TRBD1. CDR3 length equals 15 residues. CDR1 and CDR2 from the germline V gene are MGHDK and SYGVNS. J gave up 8 bases and V 4 bases, and 8 bases lay outside the gene matches. The CDR3 DNA is TGTGCCAGCAGTGCCCGAGGACAGGGGGATCATGAGCAGTTCTTC. Translating it yields CASSARGQGDHEQFF. The complete variable domain, with remaining parts taken from reference TRBV25-1 and TRBJ2-1, reads EADIYQTPRYLVIGTGKKITLECSQTMGHDKMYWYQQDPGMELHLIHYSYGVNSTEKGDLSSESTVSRIRTEHFPLTLESARPSHTSQYLCASSARGQGDHEQFFGPGTRLTVL.

CDR3 region: CASSDPGQGQETQYF. The CDR3 region has the DNA TGTGCCAGCAGTGATCCGGGGCAGGGACAAGAGACCCAGTACTTC. This chain uses TRBV2 with TRBJ2-5; D assignment may be TRBD1 or TRBD2 (5 bases each). CDR3 length: 15 residues. The germline V gene has CDR1 SNHLY and CDR2 FYNNEI. V was cut by 3 bases and J by 2 bases, with 13 bases left in between.

This clonotype was observed many times. The genes are TRBV5-4 and TRBJ2-1, with D perhaps matching TRBD1 (6 bases). Looked up from germline, CDR1 is SGHNT and CDR2 is YYREEE (reference sequence). Trimming stripped 2 bases from V and 6 bases from J, with 18 bases between. This CDR3 has 16 residues. Here the CDR3 reads CASSLQGGGALNEQFF. The CDR3 DNA reads TGTGCCAGCAGCTTACAGGGCGGAGGAGCACTCAATGAGCAGTTCTTC.

This clonotype was seen at least ten times. J is TRBJ2-7 and V is TRBV28; D remains ambiguous. The V end was cut by 5 bases, the J end by 3 bases, with 11 bases between. The germline gives CDR1 MDHEN, CDR2 SYDVKM. The CDR3 sequence is 13 residues long. This CDR3 reads CASSPAGVYEQYF. CDR3 nucleotide sequence: TGTGCCAGCAGTCCCGCCGGTGTCTACGAGCAGTACTTC.

This clonotype has ten or more counts. The rearrangement links TRBV10-1 to TRBJ1-5; 7 bases align to TRBD1. The CDR3 has 18 amino acids. J lost 2 bases, V lost 5 bases, and 15 bases had no gene match. CDR1 WNHNN and CDR2 SYGVQD come from the germline V gene (reference sequence). CDR3 loop: CASSRRTGEVTCNQPQHF. As DNA, the CDR3 is TGCGCCAGCAGTCGTCGGACAGGCGAAGTCACTTGCAATCAGCCCCAGCATTTT.

CDR3 residues: CASSFGPPERDSPLHF. The CDR3 nucleotides read TGTGCCAGCAGCTTTGGACCACCGGAGAGGGATTCACCCCTCCACTTT. The chain couples TRBV5-6 to TRBJ1-6; D remains ambiguous. This CDR3 comprises 16 residues. Germline V lookup: CDR1 SGHDT, CDR2 YYEEEE. V shed 2 bases and J shed 8 bases, with 17 bases lying between them.

The table lists this clonotype with many counts. This chain uses TRBV7-9 with TRBJ1-5; no firm D call. The CDR3 extends over 14 amino acids. CDR1 is SEHNR and CDR2 is FQNEAQ in the germline V gene (reference sequence). V was trimmed by 3 bases and J by 2 bases, leaving 8 bases between them. CDR3 amino acids: CASSFDGRNQPQHF. The DNA for the CDR3 is TGTGCCAGCAGCTTTGACGGCCGCAATCAGCCCCAGCATTTT.

There are many counts of this clonotype. The CDR3 reads CASRIEGAGELFF. For the CDR3, the DNA is TGTGCCAGCAGGATTGAGGGCGCGGGGGAGCTGTTTTTT. This chain connects TRBV12-3 or TRBV12-4 to TRBJ2-2; TRBD2 is a possible D gene (5 bases). V lost 6 bases to trimming and J lost 8 bases, with 13 bases between them. The CDR3 covers 13 residues.

Details on this clonotype: A much larger clone lies one base from this, so it may be a read error. The DNA for the CDR3 is TGTGTCAGCAGCTTCCAGGACAGGGCTTCCTACAATGAGCAGTTCTTC. This sequence encodes CVSSFQDRASYNEQFF. This chain uses TRBV13 with TRBJ2-1; TRBD1 agrees at 8 bases. This CDR3 is 16 amino acids long. Germline V CDR1 and CDR2: PRHDT, FYEKMQ (reference sequence).

In its sample, this clonotype was seen a few times. The chain has TRBV25-1 and TRBJ1-1, with D tentatively TRBD1 (6 bases). This CDR3 spans 15 amino acids. Trimming shortened V by 1 base and J by 4 bases, and 13 bases separated the two germline ends. The germline V gene encodes CDR1 MGHDK and CDR2 SYGVNS. As DNA, the CDR3 is TGTGCCAGCAGTGAATTTGAACGGGGGCGCACTGAAGCTTTCTTT. Protein sequence: CASSEFERGRTEAFF.

This clonotype was picked up many times. This chain uses TRBV6-5 with TRBJ2-5; 7 nucleotides align to TRBD1. Trimming removed 2 bases from V and 5 bases from J; junction bases left unmatched: 8. The CDR3 consists of 15 residues. CDR1 is MNHEY and CDR2 is SVGAGI in the germline V gene. The CDR3 DNA is TGTGCCAGCAGTTACGGGACAGAAGGGTTGGAGACCCAGTACTTC. This codes for CASSYGTEGLETQYF.

In its sample, this clonotype was seen a few times. The V call is TRBV10-1, the J call TRBJ1-4; 7 bases are shared with TRBD1. J was trimmed by 8 bases and V by 0 bases; bases with no gene match: 3. CDR1 is WNHNN, CDR2 SYGVQD, per germline (reference sequence). CDR3 length: 14 amino acids. The CDR3 is CASSESPGQEKLFF. The CDR3 region has the DNA TGCGCCAGCAGTGAGTCTCCGGGACAGGAAAAACTGTTTTTT.

V usage is TRBV7-9 and J usage is TRBJ2-3; 8 bases match TRBD1. The length of the CDR3 is 21 residues. V gave up 5 bases and J gave up 7 bases; unmatched junction bases: 29. Germline values: CDR1 SEHNR, CDR2 FQNEAQ (reference sequence). The CDR3 is CASSQGFGQGRISGLHYTQYF. CDR3 sequence (DNA): TGTGCCAGCAGCCAAGGCTTCGGACAGGGTCGAATAAGTGGCCTACATTATACGCAGTATTTT.